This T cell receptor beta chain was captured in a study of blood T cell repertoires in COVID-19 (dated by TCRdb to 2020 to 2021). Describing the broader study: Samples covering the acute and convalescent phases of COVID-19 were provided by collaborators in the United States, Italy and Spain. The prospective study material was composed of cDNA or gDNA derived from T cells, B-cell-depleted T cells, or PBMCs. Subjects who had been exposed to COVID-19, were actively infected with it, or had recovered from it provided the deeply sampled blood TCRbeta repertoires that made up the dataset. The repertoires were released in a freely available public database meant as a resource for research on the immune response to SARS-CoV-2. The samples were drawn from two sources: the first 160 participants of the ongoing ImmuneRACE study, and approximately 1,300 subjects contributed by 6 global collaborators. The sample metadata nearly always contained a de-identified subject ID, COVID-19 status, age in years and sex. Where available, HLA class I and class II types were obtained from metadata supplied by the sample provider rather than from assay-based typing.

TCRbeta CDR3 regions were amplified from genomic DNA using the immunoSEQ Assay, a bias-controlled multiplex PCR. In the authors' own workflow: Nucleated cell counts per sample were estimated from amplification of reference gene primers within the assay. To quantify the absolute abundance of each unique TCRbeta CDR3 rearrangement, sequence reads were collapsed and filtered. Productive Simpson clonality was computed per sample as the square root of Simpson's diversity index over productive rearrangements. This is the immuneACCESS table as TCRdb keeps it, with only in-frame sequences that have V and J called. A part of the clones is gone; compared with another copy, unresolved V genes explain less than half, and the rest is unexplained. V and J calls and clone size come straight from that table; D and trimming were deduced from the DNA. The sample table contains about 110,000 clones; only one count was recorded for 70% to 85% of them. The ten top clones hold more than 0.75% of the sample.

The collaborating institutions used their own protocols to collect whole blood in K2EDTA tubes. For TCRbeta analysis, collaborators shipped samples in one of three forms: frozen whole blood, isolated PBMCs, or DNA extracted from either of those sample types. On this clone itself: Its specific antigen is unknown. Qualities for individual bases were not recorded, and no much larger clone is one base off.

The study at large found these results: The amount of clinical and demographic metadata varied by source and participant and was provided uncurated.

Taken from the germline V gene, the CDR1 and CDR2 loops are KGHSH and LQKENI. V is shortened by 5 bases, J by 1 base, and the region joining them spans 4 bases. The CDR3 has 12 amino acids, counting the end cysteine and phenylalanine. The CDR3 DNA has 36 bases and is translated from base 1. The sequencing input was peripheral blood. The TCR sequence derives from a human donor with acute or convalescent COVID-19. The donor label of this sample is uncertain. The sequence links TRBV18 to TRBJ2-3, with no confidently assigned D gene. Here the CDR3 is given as CASSGGTDTQYF. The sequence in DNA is TGTGCCAGCTCAGGAGGCACAGATACGCAGTATTTT.